The rows below give T cell receptor beta chains drawn from one sample of a study of blood T cell repertoires in COVID-19. Repertoires were generated with immunoSEQ multiplex PCR, while TCRdb's copy carries only in-frame clones and drops some. Counted here are over 600,000 clones, about 87% occurring once; the ten biggest clones make up approximately 0.3%. Sequencing used peripheral blood. These receptors were obtained from a woman aged 18-29 years with acute or convalescent COVID-19. Both conserved end residues are part of each CDR3. A D gene is named only where the DNA matches it firmly. Expanded clones get a size class; other rows say once, few or many, or leave the size out.

>TRBV7-2|-|-|TRBJ2-7
TGTGCCAGCAGCCGCGCTCAGGGAAGTGAGCAGTACTTC
CASSRAQGSEQYF
>TRBV19|-|TRBD1|TRBJ2-7
TGTGCCAGTAATCCCTCTTGGACAGGGAATACCTACGAGCAGTACTTC
CASNPSWTGNTYEQYF
>TRBV5-5|-|-|TRBJ2-7
TGTGCCAGCACCCAGGGTTTTCTAACCTACGAGCAGTACTTC
CASTQGFLTYEQYF
>TRBV4-1|-|-|TRBJ1-2
TGCGCCAGCAGCCAAGATGCTGGGCCGATATATGGCTACACCTTC
CASSQDAGPIYGYTF
>TRBV28|-|-|TRBJ1-2
TGTGCCAGCAGTGTGCCGGGGGGCCCAACCTATTATGGCTACACCTTC
CASSVPGGPTYYGYTF
>TRBV6-1|-|-|TRBJ2-3
TGTGCCAGCAGTGAAAGAGGCAGGGTGTGGGATACGCAGTATTTT
CASSERGRVWDTQYF
>TRBV4-1|-|-|TRBJ1-4
TGCGCCAGCAGCCAAGGGGCACTGTCTCTGGGAACTAATGAAAAACTGTTTTTT
CASSQGALSLGTNEKLFF
>TRBV5-1|-|-|TRBJ1-6
TGCGCCAGCAGCCCCTGGGAGGGACTGTACAATTCACCCCTCCACTTT
CASSPWEGLYNSPLHF
>TRBV23-1|once|-|TRBJ1-5
TGCGCCAGCAGTCAATGGGGGGATGTTAGCAATCAGCCCCAGCATTTT
CASSQWGDVSNQPQHF
>TRBV7-3|once|-|TRBJ2-3
TGTGCCAGCAGCTTAGAGGCAGATACGCAGTATTTT
CASSLEADTQYF
>TRBV7-8|-|TRBD1|TRBJ1-5
TGTGCCAGCAGCTTAGCTGGACAGGGTGGTAGCAATCAGCCCCAGCATTTT
CASSLAGQGGSNQPQHF
>TRBV12-5|-|-|TRBJ1-5
TGTGCTAGTGGTTTGGTACGGTCAATTGATCAGCCCCAGCATTTT
CASGLVRSIDQPQHF
>TRBV9|-|TRBD1|TRBJ2-5
TGTGCCAGCAGCCCGTCGACAGGGGGCTCGGGAGAGACCCAGTACTTC
CASSPSTGGSGETQYF
>TRBV2|-|TRBD1|TRBJ1-2
TGTGCCGGAGAAGAAACCGGGACAGGGGTTGGCTACACCTTC
CAGEETGTGVGYTF
>TRBV13|-|TRBD1|TRBJ2-2
TGTGCCAGCAGCCCTCTGACAGGGGTCGCCCCGTTGTTTTTT
CASSPLTGVAPLFF
>TRBV7-9|-|-|TRBJ1-3
TGTGCTTGGAGGGAGGAAAGCCTCTCTGGAAACACCATATATTTT
CAWREESLSGNTIYF
>TRBV9|-|TRBD2|TRBJ2-2
TGTGCCAGCACCACACTCCCAAGACTAGCGATCAACCTAGGTGACGGGGAGCTGTTTTTT
CASTTLPRLAINLGDGELFF
>TRBV7-2|-|-|TRBJ1-6
TGTGCCAGCAGCTTAGAAGGGGGAACGAATTCACCCCTCCACTTT
CASSLEGGTNSPLHF
>TRBV30|-|TRBD2|TRBJ2-3
TGTGCCTGGACCATGGGGACTAGGCCCACAGATACGCAGTATTTT
CAWTMGTRPTDTQYF
>TRBV7-9|-|-|TRBJ2-1
TGTGCCAGCAGCGATTCCGGGACACACAATGAGCAGTTCTTC
CASSDSGTHNEQFF
>TRBV5-1|-|TRBD1|TRBJ1-2
TGCGCCAGCAGCCCCTGGGACAGGGGGCGCACTGGCTACACCTTC
CASSPWDRGRTGYTF
>TRBV4-1|-|-|TRBJ1-1
TGCGCCAGCAGCCAAGATTCCTTCTCTGAAGCTTTCTTT
CASSQDSFSEAFF
>TRBV13|-|-|TRBJ1-6
TGTGCCAGCAGCCCCACGTCGGGTTCACCCCTCCACTTT
CASSPTSGSPLHF
>TRBV6-6|-|-|TRBJ1-4
TGTGCCAGCACTCGCGTAGTGAGAACTAATGAAAAACTGTTTTTT
CASTRVVRTNEKLFF
>TRBV13|-|TRBD2|TRBJ2-7
TGTGCCAGCAGCTTAGGAGGAACGACTAGCGGGGGAACCTACGAGCAGTACTTC
CASSLGGTTSGGTYEQYF
>TRBV28|-|TRBD1|TRBJ2-5
TGTGCCAGCAGTTTAGTCCAGGGGGCGAAGCGAGAGACCCAGTACTTC
CASSLVQGAKRETQYF
>TRBV7-9|-|-|TRBJ2-7
TGTGCCAGCAGCTTCCAGGGGTTACGACTGGGCGAGCAGTACTTC
CASSFQGLRLGEQYF
>TRBV5-5|-|-|TRBJ1-2
TGTGCCAGCAGCTTGACAGGGAGCCAGTCACACTATGGCTACACCTTC
CASSLTGSQSHYGYTF
>TRBV7-2|-|-|TRBJ2-7
TGTGCCAGCAGCTTATTTGGGAGTTGGGCTGGCGAGCAGTACTTC
CASSLFGSWAGEQYF
>TRBV4-2|-|-|TRBJ2-7
TGTGCCAGCAGCCAGGGCCTCTACGAGCAGTACTTC
CASSQGLYEQYF
>TRBV9|-|TRBD1|TRBJ2-4
TGTGCCAGCAGCGTCACAGGGGGCGAAGGCAAAAACATTCAGTACTTC
CASSVTGGEGKNIQYF
>TRBV11-2|once|TRBD2|TRBJ2-1
TGTGCCAGCAGCTTTAGCGGGGGTTCCTACAATGAGCAGTTCTTC
CASSFSGGSYNEQFF
>TRBV28|-|-|TRBJ2-1
TGTGCCAGCAGGTGGAGGGCCGGTGGGAATGAGCAGTTCTTC
CASRWRAGGNEQFF
>TRBV6-2/TRBV6-3|-|-|TRBJ2-7
TGTGCCAGCAGTTATGCGGGGGCGAGTTACGAGCAGTACTTC
CASSYAGASYEQYF
>TRBV7-6|-|-|TRBJ2-1
TGTGCCAGCAGTAGGGAAGGGAGCTCCTACAATGAGCAGTTCTTC
CASSREGSSYNEQFF
>TRBV6-4|-|TRBD1|TRBJ2-3
TGTGCCAGCAACAGGACAGGTTTAGGAACAGATACGCAGTATTTT
CASNRTGLGTDTQYF
>TRBV30|-|TRBD1|TRBJ1-6
TGTGCCTGGACTCCAGGGGTTACAGGGGACTCACCCCTCCACTTT
CAWTPGVTGDSPLHF
>TRBV10-3|-|TRBD1|TRBJ2-1
TGTGCCATCACCGCCGGACAGGGGAGCTCCTACAATGAGCAGTTCTTC
CAITAGQGSSYNEQFF
>TRBV10-3|once|-|TRBJ1-1
TGTGCCACATCGGCAGACCGGACAGAGAACACTGAAGCTTTCTTT
CATSADRTENTEAFF
>TRBV6-6|few|-|TRBJ1-5
TGTGCCAGCAGTTACACGGCGGAAAATCAGCCCCAGCATTTT
CASSYTAENQPQHF
>TRBV3-1/TRBV3-2|-|-|TRBJ1-6
TGTGCCAGCAGCCCCGACAGTGACTATAATTCACCCCTCCACTTT
CASSPDSDYNSPLHF
>TRBV19|once|TRBD1|TRBJ1-2
TGTGCCAGTAGCCCAGACGGGGCAGGGGGAGGCGGCTACACCTTC
CASSPDGAGGGGYTF
>TRBV9|-|-|TRBJ1-5
TGTGCCAGCAGCGTAGGTGAGGGAGGTCAGCCCCAGCATTTT
CASSVGEGGQPQHF
>TRBV5-1|-|-|TRBJ1-6
TGCGCCAGCAGCTTGGTACGGACCCCCGGAGGAACCTATAATTCACCCCTCCACTTT
CASSLVRTPGGTYNSPLHF
>TRBV6-2/TRBV6-3|-|TRBD1|TRBJ2-2
TGTGCCAGCAGTTACTCCCCGGGACAGGGATGGACCGGGGAGCTGTTTTTT
CASSYSPGQGWTGELFF